These T cell receptor beta chains were read from a single sample in a study of early T cells in non-severe SARS-CoV-2 infection. Via MiXCR, TCRdb re-called the 5' RACE reads, giving one row per CDR3 protein. Found here are more than 45,000 distinct CDR3 sequences, around 5.6% of them singletons; the top ten hold roughly 6.4%. The source material was whole blood. These receptors were taken from an adult who was a healthcare worker with PCR-confirmed SARS-CoV-2 infection or an uninfected control (not recorded which). The CDR3 runs from the conserved cysteine through the conserved F or W. D genes are given only for firm matches. A row's size may be missing; if present it is once, few, many or a size class.

>few|TRBV5-4|.|TRBJ1-5
CASSLDGIGNQPQHF
TGTGCCAGCAGCTTGGACGGGATCGGCAATCAGCCCCAGCATTTT
>many|TRBV6-5|.|TRBJ2-1
CASSYEQGGYNEQFF
TGTGCCAGCAGTTACGAACAGGGTGGCTACAATGAGCAGTTCTTC
>.|TRBV6-1|TRBD1|TRBJ1-5
CASSGPQGIPPQHF
TGTGCCAGCAGCGGACCACAGGGGATTCCGCCCCAGCATTTT
>few|TRBV18|.|TRBJ2-3
CASSPARTDTQYF
TGTGCCAGCTCACCGGCCCGCACAGATACGCAGTATTTT
>many|TRBV7-8|.|TRBJ1-3
CASSLDEGLTGNTIYF
TGTGCCAGCAGCTTGGATGAGGGGTTAACTGGAAACACCATATATTTT
>many|TRBV7-9|.|TRBJ1-1
CASSLEAVTEAFF
TGTGCCAGCAGCTTAGAGGCGGTAACTGAAGCTTTCTTT
>many|TRBV6-2/TRBV6-3|.|TRBJ1-1
CASSYSGPGTDEAFF
TGTGCCAGCAGTTACTCGGGCCCAGGCACCGATGAAGCTTTCTTT
>many|TRBV5-1|.|TRBJ2-1
CASSFGGEQFF
TGCGCCAGCAGCTTTGGCGGGGAGCAGTTCTTC
>many|TRBV12-3/TRBV12-4|TRBD2|TRBJ2-1
CASSTGRGSSYNEQFF
TGTGCCAGCAGTACCGGGCGGGGGAGCTCCTACAATGAGCAGTTCTTC
>.|TRBV20-1|.|TRBJ2-5
CSARVRKLQETQYF
TGCAGTGCTAGAGTCAGGAAACTCCAAGAGACCCAGTACTTC
>many|TRBV15|.|TRBJ2-2
CATSRDWAGPNTGELFF
TGTGCCACCAGCAGAGATTGGGCGGGGCCGAACACCGGGGAGCTGTTTTTT
>many|TRBV7-3|TRBD1|TRBJ2-5
CASSSTGAQETQYF
TGTGCCAGCAGCTCGACAGGGGCTCAAGAGACCCAGTACTTC
>few|TRBV29-1|TRBD2|TRBJ2-1
CSVEGTSLAGKGSNYEQFF
TGCAGCGTTGAAGGAACCTCCTTAGCGGGCAAAGGGAGTAACTATGAGCAGTTCTTC
>.|TRBV2|.|TRBJ1-3
CASSARARSSGNTIYF
TGTGCCAGCAGTGCCCGGGCCAGGAGCTCTGGAAACACCATATATTTT
>many|TRBV18|TRBD1|TRBJ1-1
CASSSVGTANTEAFF
TGTGCCAGCTCATCGGTAGGGACAGCGAACACTGAAGCTTTCTTT
>many|TRBV5-1|.|TRBJ1-1
CASSQDRLNTEAFF
TGCGCCAGCAGCCAGGACAGACTGAACACTGAAGCTTTCTTT